This T cell receptor beta chain comes out of a study of T cell repertoires in cytomegalovirus infection (dated by TCRdb to the late 2010s). About the investigation overall: Because public TCR beta signatures pointed to carriage of CMV infection together with the matching HLA type, the HLA type of each donor mattered for the analysis.

Instrument on record: Illumina HiSeq 1500. TCRdb reanalyzed the raw reads on its own, using fastp at Q25 for trimming and MiXCR for clone calling, and kept in-frame beta chains. Rows are unified per CDR3 protein, each entry keeping the most common DNA and genes. This sample comprises over 150,000 distinct CDR3 sequences, roughly a fifth of them detected only once. The ten largest clones represent about 2.9% of the sample. This clonotype was counted once. This clone's antigen is unknown. One base away there is no much larger clone; base qualities are not given. One read represents weak support. On the study overall, not on this receptor specifically: In both this cohort and an independent cohort of 352 donors, the cumulative frequency of public TCR beta family members distinguished carriers of CMV infection plus the relevant HLA type. The ex vivo response was dominated by HLA-C-restricted CMV-specific TCR beta clonotypes, and the single most frequent clonotype in two of eight donors was supplied by these HLA-C-restricted clonotypes.

From the germline V gene, CDR1 is SGHRS and CDR2 is YFSETQ. Including the terminal cysteine and phenylalanine, the CDR3 comprises 15 residues. Only the CDR3 DNA is retained, 45 bases long and in frame from the first base. The germline ends are 13 bases apart after V is trimmed by 0 bases and J by 4 bases. Sequencing input: PBMCs. The rearrangement combines TRBV5-1 with TRBJ1-2; a tentative D match to TRBD1 spans 6 bases. This TCR was sampled from a human donor in good health (CMV status not recorded). Some clones in this sample may be carry-over from other donors' samples. The sequenced DNA is TGCGCCAGCAGCTTGGAAAGGGCAGGGGCCTATGGCTACACCTTC. Translated, it gives CASSLERAGAYGYTF. Where the CDR3 stops, the reference TRBV5-1 and TRBJ1-2 genes take over; the full variable domain is KAGVTQTPRYLIKTRGQQVTLSCSPISGHRSVSWYQQTPGQGLQFLFEYFSETQRNKGNFPGRFSGRQFSNSRSEMNVSTLELGDSALYLCASSLERAGAYGYTFGSGTRLTVV.